A single sample is the source of the 10 T cell receptor beta chains below, sequenced in a study of read filtering for tumor transcriptome and immune sequencing. Molecular barcoded adaptors covering alpha/delta and beta/gamma chains were used on roughly 370 ng RNA. TCRdb recomputed calls from the reads with MiXCR, one row per CDR3 protein. The sample lists roughly 130,000 distinct CDR3 sequences; 10% to 15% were seen once. Material for sequencing was a population of CD138-negative cells sorted from bone marrow. All receptors derive from a donor at least 40 years old with multiple myeloma.

This clonotype was picked up many times. The chain joins TRBV20-1 to TRBJ2-7, with 11 bases matching TRBD1. This CDR3 comprises 14 residues. J was trimmed by 3 bases and V by 6 bases; bases with no gene match: 7. Germline V CDR1 and CDR2: DFQATT, SNEGSKA (reference sequence). The CDR3 sequence: CSANPGTGGYEQYF. The CDR3 region has the DNA TGCAGTGCAAATCCCGGGACAGGGGGCTACGAGCAGTACTTC.

The table lists this clonotype with many counts. The chain uses TRBV12-3 or TRBV12-4 and TRBJ2-7; D may match TRBD1 or TRBD2 (6 bases each). The CDR3 extends over 12 amino acids. V lost 5 bases to trimming and J lost 4 bases, with 9 bases between them. CDR3 bases: TGTGCCAGCAGTACAGGGAGGTACGAGCAGTACTTC. Its protein product is CASSTGRYEQYF.

This clonotype was counted ten times or more. The chain has TRBV7-2 and TRBJ1-3; 7 bases agree with TRBD1. With V trimmed by 5 bases and J by 0 bases, 4 bases remained unmatched. CDR3 size: 15 residues. CDR1 and CDR2 from the germline V gene are SGHTA and FQGNSA. This CDR3 reads CASSQRTGSGNTIYF. The CDR3 coding sequence is TGTGCCAGCAGCCAAAGGACAGGCTCTGGAAACACCATATATTTT.

Of note for this clonotype: A single base separates this from a much larger clone, so it may be a read error. The rearrangement links TRBV6-6 to TRBJ2-3, with 7 positions matching TRBD2. Germline CDR1 and CDR2: MNHNY and SVGAGI (reference sequence). CDR3 length equals 17 residues. The CDR3 sequence is CAGSYRRGLTSTDTQYF. DNA for the CDR3: TGTGCCGGCAGTTACCGGCGGGGGTTGACTAGCACAGATACGCAGTATTTT.

On this clonotype: One end of the junction fails to match germline, which may point to a read error. In DNA form, the CDR3 reads TGTGCCAGCGGCTTAGATGAGGGTTCCTACAGTGAGCAGTTCTTC. Translation gives CASGLDEGSYSEQFF. V gene TRBV7-2 combines with J gene TRBJ2-1, with D possibly being TRBD2 (5 bases). This CDR3 has 15 residues. The germline gives CDR1 SGHTA, CDR2 FQGNSA.

The chain carries TRBV29-1 and TRBJ2-5; tentative D call: TRBD1 (5 bases). The CDR3 contains 12 residues. The germline V gene encodes CDR1 SQVTM and CDR2 ANQGSEA. Trimming took 6 bases from V and 0 from J, leaving 8 bases between them. The CDR3 coding sequence is TGCAGCGTCGACAGAGACCAAGAGACCCAGTACTTC. Encoded protein: CSVDRDQETQYF.

There are a few counts of this clonotype. This sequence joins TRBV27 and TRBJ1-1; no clear D. V gave up 6 bases and J gave up 1 base, with 15 bases separating them. Germline-derived CDR1 and CDR2 are MNHEY and SMNVEV (reference sequence). The CDR3 is made up of 15 amino acids. CDR3 nucleotide sequence: TGTGCCAGCAGCCGGGCCGTTGTTGCGAACACTGAAGCTTTCTTT. It codes for CASSRAVVANTEAFF.

This clonotype has at least ten counts. The gene calls are TRBV20-1 and TRBJ2-3; D call uncertain. CDR1 and CDR2 (germline): DFQATT, SNEGSKA (reference sequence). CDR3 size: 11 residues. V dropped 6 bases and J dropped 6 bases, with 10 bases sitting between them. The CDR3 spells CSALLEDTQYF. In nucleotides, the CDR3 is TGCAGTGCCCTACTCGAGGATACGCAGTATTTT.

With regard to this clonotype: A much larger clone differs by one base, so this may be a read error. The chain combines TRBV20-1 with TRBJ2-1; a possible D gene is TRBD2 (5 bases). The length of the CDR3 is 15 residues. From germline, CDR1 is DFQATT and CDR2 SNEGSKA (reference sequence). With 3 bases removed from V and 6 bases from J, the gap between germline ends came to 18 bases. The CDR3 DNA sequence: TGCAGTGCTAGTAATGCGCGGGTTAGTCGCAATGAGCAGTTCTTC. Its translation: CSASNARVSRNEQFF.

For this clonotype: This may be a read error, as it is one base from a much larger clone. This chain joins TRBV28 and TRBJ1-5, with D perhaps matching TRBD1 (5 bases). V dropped 1 base and J dropped 1 base, with 8 bases sitting between them. The CDR3 runs to 15 residues. The germline CDR1 and CDR2 sequences are MDHEN and SYDVKM. CDR3 bases: TGTGCCAGCAGTTTATCCAGGGAGAGCAATCAGCCCCAGCATTTT. Encoded protein: CASSLSRESNQPQHF. Full variable domain (missing parts from reference TRBV28 and TRBJ1-5): DVKVTQSSRYLVKRTGEKVFLECVQDMDHENMFWYRQDPGLGLRLIYFSYDVKMKEKGDIPEGYSVSREKKERFSLILESASTNQTSMYLCASSLSRESNQPQHFGDGTRLSIL.